These 25 T cell receptor beta chains were all obtained from the same sample, sequenced in a study of blood T cell repertoires in COVID-19. Data came from immunoSEQ multiplex PCR; TCRdb stores just in-frame clones and leaves some out. The sample carries about 230,000 clones, about 86% recorded once. Material for sequencing was peripheral blood. These TCRs come from a middle-aged man with active or convalescent COVID-19.

The chain recombines TRBV5-1 with TRBJ2-7; TRBD1 matches at 7 bases. Germline loops: CDR1 SGHRS, CDR2 YFSETQ. Unmatched junction bases numbered 8, after V lost 5 bases and J lost 0 bases. The CDR3 has 15 residues. CDR3 protein: CASSGQARSSYEQYF. For the CDR3, the DNA is TGCGCCAGCAGTGGACAGGCCCGGAGCTCCTACGAGCAGTACTTC.

The CDR3 reads CASSRGGIETQYF. The CDR3 DNA reads as TGCGCCAGCAGCCGCGGGGGGATAGAGACCCAGTACTTC. The chain joins TRBV4-1 to TRBJ2-5, with 8 bases aligning to TRBD2. The V and J ends lost 4 bases and 4 bases, in that order; junction bases with no gene match: 2. The CDR3 runs to 13 residues. CDR1 and CDR2 from the germline V gene are MGHRA and YSYEKL.

In DNA, the CDR3 is TGTGCCAGCTCACGCGCCGGGACTCCGAACACTGAAGCTTTCTTT. Its protein is CASSRAGTPNTEAFF. The rearrangement links TRBV18 to TRBJ1-1, with D possibly TRBD1 on 5 matching bases. The length of the CDR3 is 15 residues. CDR1 and CDR2 from the germline V gene are KGHSH and LQKENI. V was shortened by 4 bases and J by 1 base, with 13 bases between the two germline ends.

The chain combines TRBV5-1 with TRBJ1-4; possibly TRBD1 for D (6 bases). Germline CDR1 reads SGHRS; CDR2 reads YFSETQ. This CDR3 has 15 residues. The V and J ends lost 3 bases and 3 bases respectively, with 12 bases between them. The CDR3: CASSWQGLANEKLFF. The CDR3 coding sequence is TGCGCCAGCAGCTGGCAGGGGCTCGCTAATGAAAAACTGTTTTTT.

This chain uses TRBV2 with TRBJ2-2; 8 positions match TRBD2. The junction had 9 bases not matched to a gene; V was cut back by 6 bases and J by 3 bases. The CDR3 extends over 16 amino acids. Germline lookup yields CDR1 SNHLY and CDR2 FYNNEI. The CDR3 spells CASRAPSGGYTGELFF. The CDR3 DNA reads TGTGCCAGCAGGGCCCCGAGCGGGGGTTACACCGGGGAGCTGTTTTTT.

The CDR3 sequence is CAWTRDGENTEAFF. CDR3 DNA: TGTGCCTGGACCCGCGACGGAGAGAACACTGAAGCTTTCTTT. The rearrangement uses TRBV30 and TRBJ1-1; no firm D call. The CDR3 runs to 14 residues. CDR1 and CDR2 from the germline V gene are GTSNPN and SVGIG (reference sequence). V dropped 4 bases and J dropped 1 base, with 13 bases sitting between them. Filled out from reference TRBV30 and TRBJ1-1, the complete variable domain reads SQTIHQWPATLVQPVGSPLSLECTVEGTSNPNLYWYRQAAGRGLQLLFYSVGIGQISSEVPQNLSASRPQDRQFILSSKKLLLSDSGFYLCAWTRDGENTEAFFGQGTRLTVV.

CDR3: CASSLGMSTDTQYF. For the CDR3, the DNA is TGCGCCAGCAGCTTGGGTATGTCGACAGATACGCAGTATTTT. The chain employs TRBV5-1 and TRBJ2-3, with D unclear. This CDR3 is 14 amino acids long. CDR1 is SGHRS and CDR2 is YFSETQ in the germline V gene. V lost 0 bases, J lost 3 bases, and 8 bases lay in between.

This chain connects TRBV9 to TRBJ2-5; the match to TRBD2 covers 9 bases. This CDR3 is built from 14 residues. V lost 3 bases and J lost 5; bases outside the gene matches: 5. The V gene's germline CDR1 is SGDLS and CDR2 YYNGEE. The chain's CDR3 is CASSAGLAMETQYF. As DNA, the CDR3 is TGTGCCAGCAGCGCTGGACTAGCGATGGAGACCCAGTACTTC.

The V and J genes are TRBV30 and TRBJ2-1, with 10 bases matching TRBD1. The CDR3 contains 14 residues. CDR1 is GTSNPN and CDR2 is SVGIG in the germline V gene (reference sequence). V was pared by 6 bases and J by 9 bases, with 11 bases of the junction left unmatched. The CDR3 reads CACPTGTGVSEQFF. The DNA of the CDR3 is TGTGCCTGCCCAACAGGGACAGGGGTGAGTGAGCAGTTCTTC.

The V call is TRBV20-1, the J call TRBJ2-1, with D possibly TRBD2 on 6 matching bases. V dropped 3 bases and J dropped 6 bases, with 15 bases sitting between them. The CDR3 is 14 amino acids. Germline loops: CDR1 DFQATT, CDR2 SNEGSKA (reference sequence). CDR3 sequence reads: CSASQAGDTNEQFF. CDR3 DNA sequence: TGCAGTGCTAGTCAAGCGGGTGACACCAATGAGCAGTTCTTC.

This clone has only one observation. V gene TRBV28 combines with J gene TRBJ1-2, with TRBD1 matching 8 bases. Germline CDR1 MDHEN, CDR2 SYDVKM. V was pared by 8 bases and J by 4 bases, with 3 bases of the junction left unmatched. This CDR3 has 12 residues. The CDR3 protein is CASYRGGYGYTF. The CDR3 nucleotides are TGTGCCAGCTACAGGGGGGGCTATGGCTACACCTTC.

V is TRBV6-5 and J is TRBJ1-1; the D gene is possibly TRBD1 (5 bases). The V gene lost 7 bases and the J gene lost 1 base, with 10 bases spanning the gap. Germline V gene data show CDR1 as MNHEY and CDR2 as SVGAGI. The CDR3 is 13 residues long. CDR3 coding DNA: TGTGCCAGCACAGGGCAGACGAACACTGAAGCTTTCTTT. Its translation: CASTGQTNTEAFF.

The chain has TRBV2 and TRBJ2-3; a possible D gene is TRBD1 (6 bases). V was cut by 1 base and J by 6 bases, with 20 bases left in between. The CDR3 runs 17 residues. CDR1 and CDR2 (germline): SNHLY, FYNNEI. CDR3 amino acids: CASSEGGGSGSADTQYF. The CDR3 DNA is TGTGCCAGCAGTGAAGGAGGGGGTTCGGGCAGTGCGGATACGCAGTATTTT.

The J gene is TRBJ2-7, the V gene TRBV2; D is perhaps TRBD1 (5 bases). V gave up 4 bases and J gave up 3 bases, with 13 bases separating them. This CDR3 region has 14 residues. Germline CDR1 and CDR2: SNHLY and FYNNEI. In DNA, the CDR3 is TGTGCCAGCAGTGCCAGGGTTTTCGGCTACGAGCAGTACTTC. Translated, it gives CASSARVFGYEQYF.

This rearrangement joins TRBV30 to TRBJ2-5; 8 positions agree with TRBD1. This CDR3 has 13 amino acids. With 1 base clipped from V and 6 bases from J, the junction kept 4 bases outside the gene matches. Looked up from germline, CDR1 is GTSNPN and CDR2 is SVGIG (reference sequence). The CDR3 sequence: CAWSGNRGKTQYF. The CDR3 bases are TGTGCCTGGAGTGGAAACAGGGGGAAGACCCAGTACTTC.

The CDR3 DNA reads TGTGCCAGCAGTCATGGGACAGGGCTCACTGGAAACACCATATATTTT. It translates to CASSHGTGLTGNTIYF. V gene TRBV6-6 combines with J gene TRBJ1-3, with 9 positions matching TRBD1. The CDR3 loop spans 16 amino acids. The V gene's germline CDR1 is MNHNY and CDR2 SVGAGI (reference sequence). The V segment lost 5 bases and the J segment 2 bases; nucleotides outside the gene matches: 7.

This chain joins TRBV7-2 and TRBJ2-1; the match to TRBD2 covers 9 bases. The CDR3 has 15 amino acids. The germline V gene encodes CDR1 SGHTA and CDR2 FQGNSA. The V and J ends lost 7 bases and 3 bases, in that order; junction bases with no gene match: 7. The CDR3 region is CASTSSGRHYNEQFF. DNA for the CDR3: TGTGCCAGCACCAGTAGCGGGAGACACTACAATGAGCAGTTCTTC.

The V and J genes are TRBV30 and TRBJ1-1, with D perhaps TRBD1 (5 bases). V lost 5 bases, J lost 10 bases, and 14 bases lay in between. CDR3 length: 11 amino acids. CDR1 and CDR2 (germline): GTSNPN, SVGIG (reference sequence). This CDR3 reads CAWADSFRAFF. CDR3 nucleotide sequence: TGTGCCTGGGCCGACAGTTTTCGAGCTTTCTTT.

The chain recombines TRBV10-3 with TRBJ1-1; TRBD1 agrees at 7 bases. From germline, CDR1 is ENHRY and CDR2 SYGVKD. Unmatched junction bases numbered 8, after V lost 6 bases and J lost 1 base. The CDR3 contains 15 residues. CDR3 bases: TGTGCCATCAGCGTACAAGGGACAGCGAACACTGAAGCTTTCTTT. Encoded protein: CAISVQGTANTEAFF.

The chain joins TRBV19 to TRBJ2-1, with D possibly TRBD2 on 6 matching bases. Trimming pared 0 bases from V and 7 bases from J, leaving 7 bases between. Germline CDR1 is LNHDA and CDR2 is SQIVND (reference sequence). This CDR3 has 13 residues. CDR3 in DNA: TGTGCCAGTAGTATAGATCGGGGGAATGAGCAGTTCTTC. As protein: CASSIDRGNEQFF.

J is TRBJ2-7 and V is TRBV6-5, with no clear D. The germline gives CDR1 MNHEY, CDR2 SVGAGI. This CDR3 has 13 amino acids. V was clipped by 5 bases and J by 4 bases, with 12 bases between them. CDR3 coding DNA: TGTGCCAGCAGTCAACTTCGAGGATACGAGCAGTACTTC. Translation: CASSQLRGYEQYF.

V usage is TRBV7-2 and J usage is TRBJ2-2; 9 nucleotides match TRBD2. CDR3 length: 15 amino acids. Looked up from germline, CDR1 is SGHTA and CDR2 is FQGNSA. With 5 bases clipped from V and 5 bases from J, the junction kept 6 bases outside the gene matches. CDR3 nucleotides: TGTGCCAGCAGCCCTACTAGCGGGCCTACCGGGGAGCTGTTTTTT. Amino acids: CASSPTSGPTGELFF.

The CDR3 is CAWSQQGLQPQHF. The CDR3 coding sequence is TGTGCCTGGAGTCAACAGGGGCTGCAGCCCCAGCATTTT. The J gene is TRBJ1-5, the V gene TRBV30; the match to TRBD1 covers 7 bases. CDR1 is GTSNPN and CDR2 is SVGIG in the germline V gene (reference sequence). CDR3 size: 13 residues. After removal of 2 bases from V and 7 bases from J, the junction contained 5 bases not matched to a gene.

This clone was seen only a few times. The rearrangement joins TRBV12-3 or TRBV12-4 to TRBJ1-2; 7 positions agree with TRBD1. Losses at the gene ends were 6 bases for V and 7 bases for J; bases not matched to a gene: 5. The CDR3 length is 12 residues. The CDR3 nucleotides are TGTGCCAGCAGCCCAGGGGGACTTGGCTACACCTTC. Protein product: CASSPGGLGYTF.

The table lists this clone with a count of one. The V call is TRBV4-1, the J call TRBJ1-2, with D perhaps matching TRBD1 (6 bases). Germline-derived CDR1 and CDR2 are MGHRA and YSYEKL. This CDR3 spans 15 amino acids. The V end lost 4 bases, the J end lost 3 bases, and 15 bases lay between the germline ends. The CDR3 protein is CASSPGRDTDYGYTF. CDR3 DNA sequence: TGCGCCAGCAGCCCAGGACGGGACACCGACTATGGCTACACCTTC.